These T cell receptor beta chains were read from a single sample in a study of T-cell memory formation after mild COVID-19. A single record per CDR3 protein comes from TCRdb applying MiXCR to the 5' RACE reads. The sample comprises 290,000 or so distinct CDR3 sequences, roughly a fifth of which are singletons, and 20% to 25% rests with the top ten. Input material: PBMCs or a T cell subset sorted from them (not recorded which). The source of these receptors is a young man who had mild COVID-19 (a few samples of this study predate the infection). Cell type and time point are not known. Both conserved end residues are part of each CDR3. A D gene is named only where the DNA matches it firmly. The size entry is marked missing in some rows and otherwise reads once, few, many or a size class.

v_call: TRBV7-3; j_call: TRBJ1-2; d_call: NA; cdr3_length: 16; clone_size: NA; cdr3_nt: TGTGCCAGCAGCCCGCGGTGGGGGGGCGAGCAGTATGGCTACACCTTC; cdr3_aa: CASSPRWGGEQYGYTF
v_call: TRBV12-3/TRBV12-4; j_call: TRBJ1-1; d_call: NA; cdr3_length: 12; clone_size: NA; cdr3_nt: TGTGCCAGCACCTGGGTCATCACTGAAGCTTTCTTT; cdr3_aa: CASTWVITEAFF
v_call: TRBV12-3/TRBV12-4; j_call: TRBJ1-1; d_call: NA; cdr3_length: 15; clone_size: NA; cdr3_nt: TGTGCCAGCAGTTTGCGCGGCCCGATGGGCACTGAAGCTTTCTTT; cdr3_aa: CASSLRGPMGTEAFF
v_call: TRBV9; j_call: TRBJ1-1; d_call: NA; cdr3_length: 16; clone_size: NA; cdr3_nt: TGTGCCAGCAGCGTAGGAGTCGGGGCGGGAGGTTCGGAAGCTTTCTTT; cdr3_aa: CASSVGVGAGGSEAFF
v_call: TRBV12-3/TRBV12-4; j_call: TRBJ2-3; d_call: TRBD2; cdr3_length: 15; clone_size: few; cdr3_nt: TGTGCCAGCAGTCCCATACGCGGGGGGGCGGATACGCAGTATTTT; cdr3_aa: CASSPIRGGADTQYF
v_call: TRBV5-1; j_call: TRBJ2-5; d_call: TRBD1; cdr3_length: 16; clone_size: many; cdr3_nt: TGCGCCAGCAGCCTTGACAGGGCTAGGGGGCGCGAGACCCAGTACTTC; cdr3_aa: CASSLDRARGRETQYF
v_call: TRBV14; j_call: TRBJ2-4; d_call: NA; cdr3_length: 16; clone_size: few; cdr3_nt: TGTGCCAGCAGCCGCGGACGTCTACTAGCCAAAAACATTCAGTACTTC; cdr3_aa: CASSRGRLLAKNIQYF
v_call: TRBV5-1; j_call: TRBJ2-2; d_call: TRBD1; cdr3_length: 16; clone_size: NA; cdr3_nt: TGCGCCAGCAGCTTGACGGGACAGGGTCTCACCGGGGAGCTGTTTTTT; cdr3_aa: CASSLTGQGLTGELFF
v_call: TRBV7-9; j_call: TRBJ1-2; d_call: NA; cdr3_length: 14; clone_size: few; cdr3_nt: TGTGCCAGCAGCTTCGGGGCCCTAGCGGAGGGCTACACCTTC; cdr3_aa: CASSFGALAEGYTF
v_call: TRBV5-1; j_call: TRBJ2-1; d_call: TRBD2; cdr3_length: 16; clone_size: NA; cdr3_nt: TGCGCCAGCAGCACACTAGCGGGGGCCACATACAATGAGCAGTTCTTC; cdr3_aa: CASSTLAGATYNEQFF
v_call: TRBV7-3; j_call: TRBJ2-1; d_call: NA; cdr3_length: 13; clone_size: NA; cdr3_nt: TGTGCCAGCAGCTTGGGGTCACGCGGTGAGCAGTTCTTC; cdr3_aa: CASSLGSRGEQFF
v_call: TRBV6-1; j_call: TRBJ1-5; d_call: NA; cdr3_length: 14; clone_size: NA; cdr3_nt: TGTGCCAGCAGTGAATGGGGGGGCAATCAGCCCCAGCATTTT; cdr3_aa: CASSEWGGNQPQHF
v_call: TRBV7-9; j_call: TRBJ2-1; d_call: NA; cdr3_length: 16; clone_size: NA; cdr3_nt: TGTGCCAGCAGCCCCGCGGGCGGGGGCGAATACAATGAGCAGTTCTTC; cdr3_aa: CASSPAGGGEYNEQFF
v_call: TRBV7-2; j_call: TRBJ1-3; d_call: NA; cdr3_length: 18; clone_size: few; cdr3_nt: TGTGCCAGCAGCCAACGATCTCTCCGGGTTACATCTGGAAACACCATATATTTT; cdr3_aa: CASSQRSLRVTSGNTIYF
v_call: TRBV7-9; j_call: TRBJ2-1; d_call: NA; cdr3_length: 12; clone_size: NA; cdr3_nt: TGTGCCAGCAGCTCATCCACCAATGAGCAGTTCTTC; cdr3_aa: CASSSSTNEQFF
v_call: TRBV6-2/TRBV6-3; j_call: TRBJ1-1; d_call: NA; cdr3_length: 17; clone_size: many; cdr3_nt: TGTGCCAGCAGTTCCCTAAAGGGTTCTTTTATGAACACTGAAGCTTTCTTT; cdr3_aa: CASSSLKGSFMNTEAFF
v_call: TRBV4-3; j_call: TRBJ2-1; d_call: TRBD2; cdr3_length: 16; clone_size: few; cdr3_nt: TGCGCCAGCAGCCAAGAGGAGCGGGGGGCGTACAATGAGCAGTTCTTC; cdr3_aa: CASSQEERGAYNEQFF
v_call: TRBV7-2; j_call: TRBJ1-2; d_call: NA; cdr3_length: 14; clone_size: NA; cdr3_nt: TGTGCCAGCAGCTTGGAGCGAGCTAACTATGGCTACACCTTC; cdr3_aa: CASSLERANYGYTF
v_call: TRBV4-1; j_call: TRBJ2-3; d_call: TRBD1; cdr3_length: 19; clone_size: many; cdr3_nt: TGCGCCAGCAGCCAAGAGCCGGGACAGGGGGTTATTGGCACAGATACGCAGTATTTT; cdr3_aa: CASSQEPGQGVIGTDTQYF
v_call: TRBV5-1; j_call: TRBJ2-2; d_call: TRBD1; cdr3_length: 16; clone_size: few; cdr3_nt: TGCGCCAGCAGAACCGGGACAGGGAGAAACACCGGGGAGCTGTTTTTT; cdr3_aa: CASRTGTGRNTGELFF
v_call: TRBV7-2; j_call: TRBJ1-1; d_call: NA; cdr3_length: 13; clone_size: few; cdr3_nt: TGTGCCAGCGGCCAGCGGGGGATCACTGAAGCTTTCTTT; cdr3_aa: CASGQRGITEAFF
v_call: TRBV28; j_call: TRBJ1-5; d_call: TRBD1; cdr3_length: 15; clone_size: NA; cdr3_nt: TGTGCCAGCAGTTTGATCAGGGGGTTCCTTCAGCCCCAGCATTTT; cdr3_aa: CASSLIRGFLQPQHF
v_call: TRBV7-3; j_call: TRBJ1-1; d_call: NA; cdr3_length: 13; clone_size: NA; cdr3_nt: TGTGCCAGCAGCTGGACTACCGACACTGAAGCTTTCTTT; cdr3_aa: CASSWTTDTEAFF
v_call: TRBV7-6; j_call: TRBJ2-7; d_call: NA; cdr3_length: 15; clone_size: few; cdr3_nt: TGTGCCAGCAGCTTAGCTTCAGCCGATGCCTACGAGCAGTACTTC; cdr3_aa: CASSLASADAYEQYF
v_call: TRBV5-1; j_call: TRBJ1-2; d_call: TRBD1; cdr3_length: 16; clone_size: NA; cdr3_nt: TGCGCCAGCAGCCACGTGACAACCGGGACAGTCTATGGCTACACCTTC; cdr3_aa: CASSHVTTGTVYGYTF
v_call: TRBV25-1; j_call: TRBJ1-4; d_call: NA; cdr3_length: 13; clone_size: NA; cdr3_nt: TGTGCCAGCAGTGAAGGGTCCGTCGAAAAACTGTTTTTT; cdr3_aa: CASSEGSVEKLFF
v_call: TRBV28; j_call: TRBJ2-3; d_call: NA; cdr3_length: 16; clone_size: few; cdr3_nt: TGTGCCAGCAGTTTCGGGCGGGGAGGTAGCACAGATACGCAGTATTTT; cdr3_aa: CASSFGRGGSTDTQYF
v_call: TRBV24-1; j_call: TRBJ2-5; d_call: TRBD2; cdr3_length: 16; clone_size: NA; cdr3_nt: TGTGCCACCAGTGGCCCCGGGGGGGGACTCCAAGAGACCCAGTACTTC; cdr3_aa: CATSGPGGGLQETQYF
v_call: TRBV28; j_call: TRBJ2-1; d_call: TRBD2; cdr3_length: 17; clone_size: few; cdr3_nt: TGTGCCAGCAGTCCTAACATACTAGCGGGGGGGTTCGATGAGCAGTTCTTC; cdr3_aa: CASSPNILAGGFDEQFF
v_call: TRBV5-1; j_call: TRBJ2-3; d_call: TRBD1; cdr3_length: 14; clone_size: many; cdr3_nt: TGCGCCAGCAGCCCGGACAGGGGCACAGATACGCAGTATTTT; cdr3_aa: CASSPDRGTDTQYF
v_call: TRBV10-2; j_call: TRBJ1-6; d_call: TRBD1; cdr3_length: 15; clone_size: NA; cdr3_nt: TGCGCCAGCAGACAAACAGGGGAAGTGGTGGGCCCCCTCCACTTT; cdr3_aa: CASRQTGEVVGPLHF
v_call: TRBV4-3; j_call: TRBJ2-5; d_call: NA; cdr3_length: 14; clone_size: NA; cdr3_nt: TGCGCCAGCAGCCAAGACGCAGGGTGGGAGACCCAGTACTTC; cdr3_aa: CASSQDAGWETQYF
v_call: TRBV7-8; j_call: TRBJ2-3; d_call: NA; cdr3_length: 14; clone_size: NA; cdr3_nt: TGTGCCAGCAGCTTCGACAGTCCCGTGGATACGCAGTATTTT; cdr3_aa: CASSFDSPVDTQYF
v_call: TRBV28; j_call: TRBJ1-1; d_call: TRBD1; cdr3_length: 13; clone_size: NA; cdr3_nt: TGTGCCAGCAATTTCAGGGGGGGCACTGAAGCTTTCTTT; cdr3_aa: CASNFRGGTEAFF
v_call: TRBV6-5; j_call: TRBJ2-7; d_call: TRBD1; cdr3_length: 15; clone_size: NA; cdr3_nt: TGTGCCAGCAGTTACTCGGGGACAGGTATCTACGAGCAGTACTTC; cdr3_aa: CASSYSGTGIYEQYF
v_call: TRBV28; j_call: TRBJ1-3; d_call: NA; cdr3_length: 16; clone_size: NA; cdr3_nt: TGTGCCAGCAGTAACGGCGCAAAGCCTGCTGGAAACACCATATATTTT; cdr3_aa: CASSNGAKPAGNTIYF
v_call: TRBV11-2; j_call: TRBJ2-5; d_call: TRBD1; cdr3_length: 14; clone_size: few; cdr3_nt: TGTGCCAGCAGCTTAGTGGTGCCGGGACAGGGACAGTACTTC; cdr3_aa: CASSLVVPGQGQYF
v_call: TRBV7-8; j_call: TRBJ2-1; d_call: NA; cdr3_length: 14; clone_size: NA; cdr3_nt: TGTGCCAGCAGCTTCAGGGACGGTCCCCCGGAGCAGTTCTTC; cdr3_aa: CASSFRDGPPEQFF
v_call: TRBV19; j_call: TRBJ2-1; d_call: NA; cdr3_length: 13; clone_size: NA; cdr3_nt: TGTGCCAGTAGTCGTACAGGGTACAATGAGCAGTTCTTC; cdr3_aa: CASSRTGYNEQFF
v_call: TRBV9; j_call: TRBJ2-3; d_call: NA; cdr3_length: 14; clone_size: NA; cdr3_nt: TGTGCCAGCAGCGTAGCTGCCGGGACAGATACGCAGTATTTT; cdr3_aa: CASSVAAGTDTQYF
v_call: TRBV6-5; j_call: TRBJ1-2; d_call: NA; cdr3_length: 15; clone_size: few; cdr3_nt: TGTGCCAGCAGTTACGGGGGGAATACGAACTATGGCTACACCTTC; cdr3_aa: CASSYGGNTNYGYTF
v_call: TRBV20-1; j_call: TRBJ1-2; d_call: NA; cdr3_length: 15; clone_size: few; cdr3_nt: TGCAGTGCTAGAGGAGGGGAGGGGACCAACTATGGCTACACCTTC; cdr3_aa: CSARGGEGTNYGYTF
v_call: TRBV20-1; j_call: TRBJ1-1; d_call: NA; cdr3_length: 14; clone_size: NA; cdr3_nt: TGCAGTGCTCCCCCAGGGCAAAGGAACACTGAAGCTTTCTTT; cdr3_aa: CSAPPGQRNTEAFF
v_call: TRBV2; j_call: TRBJ2-6; d_call: NA; cdr3_length: 15; clone_size: few; cdr3_nt: TGTGCCAGCAGTGATCAATTCTCTGGGGCCAACGTCCTGACTTTC; cdr3_aa: CASSDQFSGANVLTF
v_call: TRBV5-5; j_call: TRBJ1-2; d_call: TRBD1; cdr3_length: 16; clone_size: NA; cdr3_nt: TGTGCCAGCAGCTCACCGGGACAGGGATCGAACTATGGCTACACCTTC; cdr3_aa: CASSSPGQGSNYGYTF
v_call: TRBV7-9; j_call: TRBJ1-1; d_call: NA; cdr3_length: 13; clone_size: few; cdr3_nt: TGTGCCAGCACCGACCTTGACTACACTGAAGCTTTCTTT; cdr3_aa: CASTDLDYTEAFF
v_call: TRBV15; j_call: TRBJ2-1; d_call: NA; cdr3_length: 13; clone_size: few; cdr3_nt: TGTGCCACAGCCGGAGTGTCCTACAATGAGCAGTTCTTC; cdr3_aa: CATAGVSYNEQFF
v_call: TRBV7-9; j_call: TRBJ1-1; d_call: NA; cdr3_length: 15; clone_size: NA; cdr3_nt: TGTGCCAGCAGCTTAGCGCTGCAGATTAACACTGAAGCTTTCTTT; cdr3_aa: CASSLALQINTEAFF
v_call: TRBV7-9; j_call: TRBJ2-3; d_call: NA; cdr3_length: 15; clone_size: NA; cdr3_nt: TGTGCCAGCAGCATCAGGGCCCTTGGCACAGATACGCAGTATTTT; cdr3_aa: CASSIRALGTDTQYF
v_call: TRBV20-1; j_call: TRBJ2-4; d_call: NA; cdr3_length: 13; clone_size: few; cdr3_nt: TGCAGTGCCAAACCCAGCGGTAGGAACATTCAGTACTTC; cdr3_aa: CSAKPSGRNIQYF
v_call: TRBV5-5; j_call: TRBJ2-4; d_call: TRBD1; cdr3_length: 19; clone_size: NA; cdr3_nt: TGTGCCAGCAGCTTGGTTCAGACCGGGACAGGGATTGCCAAAAACATTCAGTACTTC; cdr3_aa: CASSLVQTGTGIAKNIQYF
v_call: TRBV20-1; j_call: TRBJ1-1; d_call: NA; cdr3_length: 15; clone_size: few; cdr3_nt: TGCAGTGCTAGAGTAGCGAGGACAGCGAACACTGAAGCTTTCTTT; cdr3_aa: CSARVARTANTEAFF
v_call: TRBV5-1; j_call: TRBJ2-1; d_call: NA; cdr3_length: 16; clone_size: few; cdr3_nt: TGCGCCAGCAGCCTGCCGACGGTACAGCTTTTCAATGAGCAGTTCTTC; cdr3_aa: CASSLPTVQLFNEQFF
v_call: TRBV7-8; j_call: TRBJ2-1; d_call: NA; cdr3_length: 20; clone_size: NA; cdr3_nt: TGTGCCAGCAGCTTAGAACACCGATTTAGCGGAAACCCCCAGTGGAATGAGCAGTTCTTC; cdr3_aa: CASSLEHRFSGNPQWNEQFF